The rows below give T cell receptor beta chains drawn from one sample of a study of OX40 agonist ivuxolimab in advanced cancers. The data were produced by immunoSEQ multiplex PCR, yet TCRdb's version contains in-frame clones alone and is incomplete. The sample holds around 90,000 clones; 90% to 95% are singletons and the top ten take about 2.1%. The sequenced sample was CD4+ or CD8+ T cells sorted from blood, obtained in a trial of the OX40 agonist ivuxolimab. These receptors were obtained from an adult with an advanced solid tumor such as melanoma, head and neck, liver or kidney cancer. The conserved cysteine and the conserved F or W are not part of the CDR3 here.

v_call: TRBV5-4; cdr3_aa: ASSLGGPYTGELF
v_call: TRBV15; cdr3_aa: ATSAGTQPQH
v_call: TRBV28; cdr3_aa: ASSSPGTGGENYGYT
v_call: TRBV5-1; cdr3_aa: ASRSVISGANVLT
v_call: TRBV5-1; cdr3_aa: ASSLQGPETQY
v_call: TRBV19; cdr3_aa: ASSIASGSYEQY
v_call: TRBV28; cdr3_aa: ASSGLGESSYEQY
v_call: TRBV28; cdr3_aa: ASSSSGDTQY
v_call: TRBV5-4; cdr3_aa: ASSWARGANYGYT
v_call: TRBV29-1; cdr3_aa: SIQGQGYYGYT
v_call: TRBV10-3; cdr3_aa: ATMLGGDRNYGYT
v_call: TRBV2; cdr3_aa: ASRQGGGNYGYT
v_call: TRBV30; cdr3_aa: AWSVGSNQPQH
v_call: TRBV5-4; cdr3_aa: ASSLGMGGTQY
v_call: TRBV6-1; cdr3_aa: AARSTAGGNEQF
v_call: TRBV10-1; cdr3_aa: ASSGSLTSGRYNEQF
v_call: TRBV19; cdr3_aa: ASSRTGASTDTQY
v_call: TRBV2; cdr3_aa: ASSAYEQY
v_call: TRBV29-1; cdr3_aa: SVGTGYRTSGTGEQF
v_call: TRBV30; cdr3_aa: AWARGLAEREQF
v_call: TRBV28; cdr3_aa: ASSLWAVPEAF
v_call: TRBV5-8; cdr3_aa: ASSLGTGGDVDEQY
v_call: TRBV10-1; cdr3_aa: ASSEGTAGTEAF
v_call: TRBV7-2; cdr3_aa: ASSLEGLALPFYEQY
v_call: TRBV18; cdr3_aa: ASSPLGPPTHEQY
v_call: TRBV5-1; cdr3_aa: ASSLAVGFSDTQY
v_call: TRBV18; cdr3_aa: ASSPPGTVYNEQF
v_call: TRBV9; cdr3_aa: ASSVDPVQETQY
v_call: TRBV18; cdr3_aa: ASSPGTGGFNKAF
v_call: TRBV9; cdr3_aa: ASSVYDEQF
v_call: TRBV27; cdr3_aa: ASSWDLSGTVKY
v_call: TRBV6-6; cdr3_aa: ASSPRDPQETQY
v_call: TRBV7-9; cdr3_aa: ASNNVPSSYEQY
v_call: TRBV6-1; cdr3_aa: ASSEAAQGRNGYT
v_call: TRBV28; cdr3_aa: ASSETGYKENEQF
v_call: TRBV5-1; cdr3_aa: ASSLGQVPSYEQY